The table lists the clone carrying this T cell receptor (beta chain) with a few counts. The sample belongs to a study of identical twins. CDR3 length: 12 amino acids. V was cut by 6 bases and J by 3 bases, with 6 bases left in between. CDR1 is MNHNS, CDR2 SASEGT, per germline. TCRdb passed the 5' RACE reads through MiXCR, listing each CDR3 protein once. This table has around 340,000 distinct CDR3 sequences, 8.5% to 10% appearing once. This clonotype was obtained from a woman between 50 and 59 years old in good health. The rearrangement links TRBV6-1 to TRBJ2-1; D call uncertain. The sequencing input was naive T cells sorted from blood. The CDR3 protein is CASRFIYNEQFF. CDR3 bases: TGTGCCAGCAGGTTCATCTACAATGAGCAGTTCTTC.